The 27 T cell receptor beta chains presented below share a single source sample, sequenced in a study of OX40 agonist ivuxolimab in advanced cancers. Assay: immunoSEQ multiplex PCR; the TCRdb copy retains only in-frame clones and omits some. The sample records some 99,000 clones, approximately 88% being singletons. This sample comprised CD4+ or CD8+ T cells sorted from blood, obtained in a trial of the OX40 agonist ivuxolimab. The receptor source for this set is an adult with an advanced solid tumor such as melanoma, head and neck, liver or kidney cancer.

The chain recombines TRBV15 with TRBJ1-2; D unclear. Germline CDR1 is LNHNV and CDR2 is YYDKDF (reference sequence). V was trimmed by 1 base and J by 8 bases, leaving 14 bases between them. CDR3 size: 14 residues. The CDR3 loop is CATSRGGGNVGYTF. CDR3 bases: TGTGCCACCAGCAGAGGAGGAGGGAACGTAGGCTACACCTTC. Full variable domain (missing parts from reference TRBV15 and TRBJ1-2): DAMVIQNPRYQVTQFGKPVTLSCSQTLNHNVMYWYQQKSSQAPKLLFHYYDKDFNNEADTPDNFQSRRPNTSFCFLDIRSPGLGDTAMYLCATSRGGGNVGYTFGSGTRLTVV.

The rearrangement links TRBV5-4 to TRBJ2-2; a possible D gene is TRBD2 (5 bases). The CDR3 is 15 residues long. Germline assignment: CDR1 SGHNT and CDR2 YYREEE (reference sequence). Trimming removed 1 base from V and 3 bases from J, with 10 bases in between. The CDR3 DNA is TGTGCCAGCAGCTTGAGGACTTCTGACACCGGGGAGCTGTTTTTT. As protein: CASSLRTSDTGELFF.

V gene TRBV4-3 combines with J gene TRBJ2-3; D is unclear. V was clipped by 0 bases and J by 5 bases, with 9 bases between them. The CDR3 sequence is 14 residues long. Per the germline V gene, CDR1 is LGHNA and CDR2 is YSLEER. CDR3 loop: CASSQDLPGDTQYF. The CDR3 DNA reads as TGCGCCAGCAGCCAAGATCTTCCCGGAGATACGCAGTATTTT.

The rearrangement links TRBV7-9 to TRBJ1-6; the match to TRBD1 covers 7 bases. Germline lookup yields CDR1 SEHNR and CDR2 FQNEAQ (reference sequence). Germline trimming cut 4 bases from V and 10 bases from J; bases unmatched to any gene: 7. This CDR3 has 14 amino acids. The CDR3 sequence is CASSWQGVGSPLHF. CDR3 DNA: TGTGCCAGCAGCTGGCAGGGGGTAGGCTCACCCCTCCACTTT.

The chain links TRBV19 to TRBJ1-2; 12 bases map to TRBD1. CDR3 length: 16 residues. The V gene end was trimmed by 7 bases and the J gene end by 7 bases; junction bases not matched to a gene: 13. Germline lookup yields CDR1 LNHDA and CDR2 SQIVND (reference sequence). This CDR3 reads CASTATGTGGAGGYTF. As DNA, the CDR3 is TGTGCCAGTACTGCCACCGGGACAGGGGGCGCGGGTGGCTACACCTTC.

This clone is a singleton in its sample. V is TRBV4-3 and J is TRBJ2-1; a possible D gene is TRBD2 (5 bases). The germline CDR1 and CDR2 sequences are LGHNA and YSLEER. V gave up 6 bases and J gave up 10 bases, with 19 bases separating them. This CDR3 spans 14 amino acids. CDR3 loop: CASSEGRGFVEQFF. CDR3 bases: TGCGCCAGCAGTGAGGGAAGAGGGTTTGTCGAGCAGTTCTTC.

This clone was counted a single time. This CDR3 is also generated by other DNA sequences in the sample. This chain joins TRBV7-2 and TRBJ1-1; D is ambiguous. Germline V gene sequence: CDR1 SGHTA, CDR2 FQGNSA. The CDR3 has 13 amino acids. V dropped 5 bases and J dropped 1 base, with 8 bases sitting between them. The CDR3 spells CASSRNPNTEAFF. The DNA of the CDR3 is TGTGCCAGCAGCCGGAACCCGAACACTGAAGCTTTCTTT.

Remarks on this clone: Within the sample, other DNA sequences also encode this same CDR3. The V call is TRBV18, the J call TRBJ2-1; unclear D gene. Germline V gene lookup returns CDR1 KGHSH and CDR2 LQKENI. The V and J ends lost 3 bases and 5 bases respectively, with 8 bases between them. This CDR3 is built from 13 residues. CDR3 DNA sequence: TGTGCCAGCTCACCTGGTCAGGACAATGAGCAGTTCTTC. It specifies CASSPGQDNEQFF.

The chain employs TRBV27 and TRBJ1-1; D might be TRBD1 (5 bases). Trimming stripped 5 bases from V and 0 bases from J, with 13 bases between. Germline assignment: CDR1 MNHEY and CDR2 SMNVEV (reference sequence). This CDR3 spans 15 amino acids. The CDR3 loop reads CASSPLTALNTEAFF. The DNA for the CDR3 is TGTGCCAGCAGTCCTCTGACAGCCTTGAACACTGAAGCTTTCTTT.

CDR3 sequence reads: CASSSFRGVNSPLHF. Here the CDR3 DNA reads TGTGCCAGCAGTTCCTTTAGGGGGGTAAATTCACCCCTCCACTTT. The V call is TRBV6-6, the J call TRBJ1-6, with a tentative D call TRBD1 (6 bases). Trimming shortened V by 4 bases and J by 7 bases, and 14 bases separated the two germline ends. In germline, CDR1 is MNHNY, CDR2 SVGAGI (reference sequence). The CDR3 length is 15 residues.

The chain employs TRBV19 and TRBJ1-6; D gene uncertain. Trimming took 5 bases from V and 8 from J, leaving 10 bases between them. The length of the CDR3 is 13 residues. Germline V gives CDR1 LNHDA, CDR2 SQIVND (reference sequence). Written as DNA, the CDR3 is TGTGCCAGTAGTCCCGAAAGGGATTCACCCCTCCACTTT. The encoded protein is CASSPERDSPLHF.

This clone was seen just once. This sequence joins TRBV6-1 and TRBJ2-1; D might be TRBD1 (5 bases). This CDR3 region has 16 residues. CDR1 and CDR2 (germline): MNHNS, SASEGT. The V end lost 1 base, the J end lost 0 bases, and 10 bases lay between the germline ends. The CDR3 coding sequence is TGTGCCAGCAGTGAAGTCTGGGGCAGCTCCTACAATGAGCAGTTCTTC. The encoded protein is CASSEVWGSSYNEQFF.

Worth noting for this clone: Other DNA sequences in the sample encode the same CDR3. The chain combines TRBV2 with TRBJ1-5; no firm D call. Between the trimmed V and J ends, which lost 6 bases and 1 base, there was a span of 10 bases. Germline V lookup: CDR1 SNHLY, CDR2 FYNNEI. The CDR3 totals 14 residues. DNA of the CDR3: TGTGCCAGCAGGACGGGTTTAAGCAATCAGCCCCAGCATTTT. Translating it yields CASRTGLSNQPQHF.

This clone was seen only once. The rearrangement joins TRBV28 to TRBJ1-1; D unclear. Germline CDR1 is MDHEN and CDR2 is SYDVKM. Trimming took off 6 bases at V and 4 bases at J, with 15 bases between the two ends. The CDR3 loop spans 14 amino acids. CDR3 DNA: TGTGCCAGCAGCTCCCTCCCTCGGAGCACTGAAGCTTTCTTT. This translates into CASSSLPRSTEAFF. The variable domain in full, completed from reference TRBV28 and TRBJ1-1, reads DVKVTQSSRYLVKRTGEKVFLECVQDMDHENMFWYRQDPGLGLRLIYFSYDVKMKEKGDIPEGYSVSREKKERFSLILESASTNQTSMYLCASSSLPRSTEAFFGQGTRLTVV.

CDR3 nucleotides: TGCGCCAGCAGCATGACTAGCGGCCAAGAGACCCAGTACTTC. Residues: CASSMTSGQETQYF. The chain joins TRBV5-1 to TRBJ2-5; 9 bases fit TRBD2. V lost 4 bases, J lost 1 base, and 2 bases stayed unmatched. Germline V gene lookup returns CDR1 SGHRS and CDR2 YFSETQ. The CDR3 has 14 amino acids.

This clone was observed a single time. The V and J genes are TRBV29-1 and TRBJ2-7, with TRBD1 identical over 11 bases. The length of the CDR3 is 11 residues. After removal of 7 bases from V and 5 bases from J, the junction contained 1 base not matched to a gene. The germline V gene has CDR1 SQVTM and CDR2 ANQGSEA. The CDR3 spells CSADRGHEQYF. The CDR3 DNA sequence: TGCAGCGCGGACAGGGGGCACGAGCAGTACTTC.

Only one count was recorded for this clone. V usage is TRBV18 and J usage is TRBJ1-6; D may be TRBD1 (6 bases). The CDR3 is 15 residues long. CDR1 and CDR2 from the germline V gene are KGHSH and LQKENI. With 3 bases removed from V and 7 bases from J, the gap between germline ends came to 13 bases. The CDR3 DNA reads TGTGCCAGCTCACCTTCGACAGGCTTAAATTCACCCCTCCACTTT. Its translation is CASSPSTGLNSPLHF.

The chain employs TRBV21-1 and TRBJ2-1. TRBV21-1 is marked as a pseudogene. This CDR3 is built from 13 residues. CDR3 sequence: CASLCCDNNEQFF. The CDR3 nucleotides read TGTGCCAGCCTCTGTTGTGATAACAATGAGCAGTTCTTC.

The chain couples TRBV19 to TRBJ1-4, with a weak D call TRBD1 (6 bases). Germline lookup yields CDR1 LNHDA and CDR2 SQIVND (reference sequence). V lost 11 bases and J lost 3, with 10 bases in between. The CDR3 spans 12 residues. The CDR3 DNA reads as TGTGCCTCCCAGGGGTCTAATGAAAAACTGTTTTTT. Amino acid sequence: CASQGSNEKLFF.

The chain links TRBV25-1 to TRBJ1-1; the D is unclear. This CDR3 spans 13 amino acids. V was trimmed by 1 base and J by 11 bases, leaving 14 bases between them. Germline values: CDR1 MGHDK, CDR2 SYGVNS. The CDR3 coding sequence is TGTGCCAGCAGTGAATTAGGCAAACAACGGGCTTTCTTT. It yields the protein CASSELGKQRAFF.

The chain joins TRBV19 to TRBJ1-2; the D is unclear. The CDR3 consists of 13 residues. The germline V gene encodes CDR1 LNHDA and CDR2 SQIVND (reference sequence). The germline V and J ends were trimmed by 5 bases and 2 bases, with 9 bases remaining between them. Here the CDR3 DNA reads TGTGCCAGTAGTCGACACACAAACTATGGCTACACCTTC. This translates into CASSRHTNYGYTF.

The J gene is TRBJ2-7, the V gene TRBV11-3; no clear D gene. The CDR3 runs 13 residues. Deletions cut 5 bases from V and 0 bases from J, with 8 bases between. Germline-derived CDR1 and CDR2 are SGHNT and YENEEA. The CDR3 coding sequence is TGTGCCAGCAGCCCGAAAGACTCCTACGAGCAGTACTTC. The encoded protein is CASSPKDSYEQYF.

The chain combines TRBV5-4 with TRBJ1-2; 9 nucleotides match TRBD1. With V trimmed by 4 bases and J by 7 bases, 8 bases remained unmatched. The CDR3 totals 14 residues. Germline V CDR1 and CDR2: SGHNT, YYREEE (reference sequence). The CDR3 nucleotides are TGTGCCAGCAGCGCCGAGACAGGGGGGTCTGGCTACACCTTC. It translates to CASSAETGGSGYTF.

The CDR3 DNA reads as TGCGCCAGCAGCTTGGAGGGAATCACCGGGGAGCTGTTTTTT. Its translation: CASSLEGITGELFF. The rearrangement uses TRBV5-1 and TRBJ2-2; no reliable D call. The V gene lost 0 bases and the J gene lost 4 bases, with 7 bases spanning the gap. Germline V CDR1 and CDR2: SGHRS, YFSETQ. CDR3 length: 14 amino acids.

The J gene is TRBJ2-1, the V gene TRBV14; D remains ambiguous. V dropped 0 bases and J dropped 0 bases, with 9 bases sitting between them. Germline-derived CDR1 and CDR2 are SGHDN and FVKESK. CDR3 length: 16 amino acids. The CDR3: CASSQEKLSSYNEQFF. CDR3 bases: TGTGCCAGCAGCCAAGAGAAACTGAGCTCCTACAATGAGCAGTTCTTC.

The CDR3 region has the DNA TGTGCCAGCAGCTTAGATCCAACTGGAAACACCATATATTTT. Translation gives CASSLDPTGNTIYF. The gene calls are TRBV7-6 and TRBJ1-3, with D unclear. CDR1 and CDR2 from the germline V gene are SGHVS and FNYEAQ. The CDR3 consists of 14 residues. V was clipped by 1 base and J by 2 bases, with 6 bases between them.

This sequence joins TRBV28 and TRBJ2-5; TRBD1 matches at 9 bases. CDR3 length: 15 residues. Germline-derived CDR1 and CDR2 are MDHEN and SYDVKM. The J segment lost 11 bases and the V segment lost 6 bases, leaving 16 bases of the junction unmatched. CDR3 sequence (DNA): TGTGCCAGCAGCAGATCCGGGACAGGGAGGGACCAGCAGTACTTC. Residues: CASSRSGTGRDQQYF.